The 19 T cell receptor beta chains below come from one sample, sequenced in a study of CD4+ T cells in melanoma. The data were produced by immunoSEQ multiplex PCR, yet TCRdb's version contains in-frame clones alone and is incomplete. The repertoire has roughly 10,000 clones, 64% of them found once; the top ten carry around 13%. Material: cells from a culture (not recorded whether cultured in vitro). These receptors all come from a human donor with melanoma.

The chain joins TRBV7-2 to TRBJ1-2, with 7 bases that match TRBD1. The CDR3 has 14 residues. Germline trimming cut 4 bases from V and 5 bases from J; bases unmatched to any gene: 7. Germline-derived CDR1 and CDR2 are SGHTA and FQGNSA. DNA of the CDR3: TGTGCCAGCAGCTCTTCTACAGGGGCTTATGGCTACACCTTC. As protein: CASSSSTGAYGYTF.

This clone was observed a handful of times. The chain couples TRBV7-9 to TRBJ2-4; a possible D gene is TRBD1 (5 bases). The CDR3 consists of 13 residues. Per germline, CDR1 SEHNR and CDR2 FQNEAQ (reference sequence). V lost 4 bases and J lost 12, with 16 bases in between. The chain's CDR3 is CASSSNTGAGQYF. Here the CDR3 DNA reads TGTGCCAGCAGCTCCAATACAGGAGCTGGTCAGTACTTC.

The chain links TRBV21-1 to TRBJ1-5; no DNA check was done on the table's D call, TRBD1. TRBV21-1 is annotated as a pseudogene. The CDR3 has 15 amino acids. The chain's CDR3 is CASIPEKSGGRPQHF. The DNA for the CDR3 is TGTGCCAGCATCCCGGAGAAGTCAGGGGGGAGGCCCCAGCATTTT.

This clone was observed a handful of times. The chain couples TRBV29-1 to TRBJ2-3; possibly TRBD2 for D (5 bases). Trimming took 4 bases from V and 6 from J, leaving 8 bases between them. Germline CDR1 is SQVTM and CDR2 is ANQGSEA. The CDR3 length is 11 residues. The CDR3 nucleotides are TGCAGCGTTGTGACGGGGGATACGCAGTATTTT. The encoded protein is CSVVTGDTQYF.

In this sample, this clone turned up once. The chain is built from TRBV4-1 and TRBJ2-1, with TRBD2 matching over 9 bases. Germline CDR1 and CDR2: MGHRA and YSYEKL. The trim removed 4 bases at V and 8 bases at J, leaving 12 bases unmatched. The CDR3 totals 16 residues. The CDR3 loop is CASSPEGGGAFYEQFF. The DNA of the CDR3 is TGCGCCAGCAGCCCCGAGGGCGGGGGGGCGTTTTATGAGCAGTTCTTC.

This clone was counted a few times. Here the CDR3 DNA reads TGTGCCAGCAGTCGGACCCAGGGAATTAGTCAGCCCCAGCATTTT. Residues: CASSRTQGISQPQHF. This chain links TRBV6-1 with TRBJ1-5; D is possibly TRBD1 (5 bases). The CDR3 length is 15 residues. In germline, CDR1 is MNHNS, CDR2 SASEGT. The V end was cut by 5 bases, the J end by 6 bases, with 17 bases between.

J is TRBJ2-5 and V is TRBV28, with D possibly being TRBD1 or TRBD2 (5 bases each). Per germline, CDR1 MDHEN and CDR2 SYDVKM. The CDR3 length is 14 residues. V was trimmed by 4 bases and J by 6 bases, leaving 15 bases between them. The CDR3 DNA reads TGTGCCAGCAGTTGGCGAGGGGTCGTGCAGACCCAGTACTTC. It encodes CASSWRGVVQTQYF.

This clone was found once. The V call is TRBV29-1, the J call TRBJ2-5, with TRBD1 identical over 7 bases. This CDR3 spans 14 amino acids. The V gene's germline CDR1 is SQVTM and CDR2 ANQGSEA. Trimming took 8 bases from V and 2 from J; bases not matched to a gene: 11. CDR3 in amino acids: CSTTKGAWQETQYF. CDR3 in DNA: TGCAGCACCACGAAGGGGGCATGGCAAGAGACCCAGTACTTC.

The chain recombines TRBV15 with TRBJ2-1; perhaps TRBD2 as D (6 bases). Germline CDR1 reads LNHNV; CDR2 reads YYDKDF (reference sequence). V dropped 0 bases and J dropped 8 bases, with 14 bases sitting between them. The length of the CDR3 is 15 residues. CDR3 residues: CATSRDRRGGDEQFF. The CDR3 DNA sequence: TGTGCCACCAGCAGAGATCGGAGGGGCGGTGATGAGCAGTTCTTC.

This chain connects TRBV11-2 to TRBJ2-7; weak D call: TRBD2 (6 bases). V was shortened by 6 bases and J by 5 bases, with 14 bases between the two germline ends. Germline V lookup: CDR1 SGHAT, CDR2 FQNNGV. The CDR3 sequence is 13 residues long. The CDR3 nucleotides read TGTGCCAGCAGGGCGCAGGGAGGCCACGAGCAGTACTTC. Its translation is CASRAQGGHEQYF.

This chain links TRBV11-2 with TRBJ2-3, with 10 positions matching TRBD1. V shed 5 bases, J shed 7 bases, and the junction held 9 bases outside the gene matches. Germline loops: CDR1 SGHAT, CDR2 FQNNGV. The CDR3 runs 15 residues. CDR3 nucleotides: TGTGCCAGCAGCCCCCAGACAGGGGGCACTTATACGCAGTATTTT. This codes for CASSPQTGGTYTQYF.

This clone is medium-sized (0.01 to 0.1%). The V call is TRBV11-2, the J call TRBJ2-7; TRBD1 matches 7 bases. V gave up 5 bases and J gave up 7 bases; unmatched junction bases: 11. This CDR3 has 14 amino acids. Per the germline V gene, CDR1 is SGHAT and CDR2 is FQNNGV. The DNA for the CDR3 is TGTGCCAGCAGCCGCCTGGGACAGCGCGGAGAGCAGTACTTC. Protein product: CASSRLGQRGEQYF. Based on the CDR3 plus reference TRBV11-2 and TRBJ2-7, the full variable domain is EAGVAQSPRYKIIEKRQSVAFWCNPISGHATLYWYQQILGQGPKLLIQFQNNGVVDDSQLPKDRFSAERLKGVDSTLKIQPAKLEDSAVYLCASSRLGQRGEQYFGPGTRLTVT.

The chain combines TRBV7-9 with TRBJ2-3; 8 positions agree with TRBD1. Germline V gene data show CDR1 as SEHNR and CDR2 as FQNEAQ (reference sequence). The CDR3 consists of 15 residues. V lost 1 base and J lost 1; bases outside the gene matches: 1. CDR3 bases: TGTGCCAGCAGCTTAGTACAGGGGGGCACAGATACGCAGTATTTT. As protein: CASSLVQGGTDTQYF. The full variable domain, in which reference TRBV7-9 and TRBJ2-3 provide the parts outside the CDR3, is DTGVSQNPRHKITKRGQNVTFRCDPISEHNRLYWYRQTLGQGPEFLTYFQNEAQLEKSRLLSDRFSAERPKGSFSTLEIQRTEQGDSAMYLCASSLVQGGTDTQYFGPGTRLTVL.

The genes are TRBV5-1 and TRBJ2-5; 8 bases fit TRBD2. V gave up 2 bases and J gave up 2 bases; unmatched junction bases: 5. CDR1 is SGHRS, CDR2 YFSETQ, per germline. This CDR3 spans 15 amino acids. CDR3 coding DNA: TGCGCCAGCAGCTTTCGAGCGGGAGCGCAAGAGACCCAGTACTTC. This sequence encodes CASSFRAGAQETQYF.

The rearrangement joins TRBV5-1 to TRBJ2-7, with D maybe TRBD2 (6 bases). The CDR3 is made up of 14 amino acids. The V end lost 4 bases, the J end lost 6 bases, and 17 bases lay between the germline ends. Germline-derived CDR1 and CDR2 are SGHRS and YFSETQ. Here the CDR3 reads CASSVRLGSSEQYF. The CDR3 DNA is TGCGCCAGCAGCGTCCGACTAGGATCTAGCGAGCAGTACTTC.

This chain uses TRBV5-8 with TRBJ2-7; maybe TRBD1 (6 bases). CDR3 length: 11 amino acids. The germline CDR1 and CDR2 sequences are SGHTS and YDEGEE. V was clipped by 3 bases and J by 7 bases, with 8 bases between them. For the CDR3, the DNA is TGTGCCAGCAGCTCCGGGACAGAGCAGTACTTC. Encoded protein: CASSSGTEQYF.

The V and J genes are TRBV2 and TRBJ2-7; D might be TRBD2 (7 bases). V lost 6 bases, J lost 0 bases, and 21 bases lay in between. Per the germline V gene, CDR1 is SNHLY and CDR2 is FYNNEI. The CDR3 is made up of 17 amino acids. The CDR3 nucleotides are TGTGCCAGCAGCCAAGCCGGAGGGGGACTACGCTCCTACGAGCAGTACTTC. The encoded protein is CASSQAGGGLRSYEQYF.

V gene TRBV7-2 combines with J gene TRBJ2-5, with D unresolved. The CDR3 is made up of 13 amino acids. Germline CDR1 SGHTA, CDR2 FQGNSA. The V end was cut by 5 bases, the J end by 5 bases, with 12 bases between. CDR3 sequence: CASSPPVGETQYF. CDR3 DNA sequence: TGTGCCAGCAGCCCCCCCGTGGGGGAGACCCAGTACTTC.

The chain employs TRBV10-3 and TRBJ2-3, with D perhaps assigned TRBD1 or TRBD2 (6 bases each). V lost 8 bases, J lost 1 base, and 10 bases lay in between. Germline V gives CDR1 ENHRY, CDR2 SYGVKD. The CDR3 has 13 amino acids. The CDR3 reads CAIQEGGTDTQYF. CDR3 nucleotide sequence: TGTGCCATCCAGGAGGGGGGCACAGATACGCAGTATTTT.